These 20 T cell receptor beta chains came from one sample sequenced in a study of cytomegalovirus exposure and HLA in healthy donors. Researchers ran the PCR with 60 Vbeta and 13 Jbeta primers. Sequencing used immunoSEQ multiplex PCR; TCRdb keeps in-frame clones, though not all of them. This sample yields some 200,000 clones, of which around 79% are seen a single time; about 0.22% belongs to the top ten. Sequencing used PBMCs. The origin of the receptors is a girl aged 2 to 9 in good health and CMV-seronegative.

This clone was seen a few times. The gene calls are TRBV4-1 and TRBJ2-7; 8 bases line up with TRBD2. The CDR3 spans 15 residues. Germline V lookup: CDR1 MGHRA, CDR2 YSYEKL. Losses at the gene ends were 1 base for V and 4 bases for J; bases not matched to a gene: 6. In DNA form, the CDR3 reads TGCGCCAGCAGCCAAGTCGGCGGGAGGATATACGAGCAGTACTTC. Translating it yields CASSQVGGRIYEQYF.

The chain has TRBV15 and TRBJ2-3; D is ambiguous. Between the trimmed V and J ends, which lost 0 bases and 0 bases, there was a span of 7 bases. This CDR3 comprises 15 residues. Germline assignment: CDR1 LNHNV and CDR2 YYDKDF (reference sequence). For the CDR3, the DNA is TGTGCCACCAGCAGAGAACTACAAAGCACAGATACGCAGTATTTT. Protein product: CATSRELQSTDTQYF.

V gene TRBV14 combines with J gene TRBJ2-7; possible D gene TRBD1, 5 bases. The CDR3 contains 17 residues. Germline loops: CDR1 SGHDN, CDR2 FVKESK. Trimming removed 3 bases from V and 2 bases from J, with 20 bases in between. CDR3 amino acids: CASSQRPSDSPPYEQYF. The CDR3 bases are TGTGCCAGCAGCCAGCGGCCAAGCGACAGTCCCCCCTACGAGCAGTACTTC.

This clone has a single count. The V and J genes are TRBV5-4 and TRBJ2-7; D possibly corresponds to TRBD2 (6 bases). The CDR3 covers 13 residues. Trimming took 3 bases from V and 6 from J, leaving 13 bases between them. Germline V gene lookup returns CDR1 SGHNT and CDR2 YYREEE (reference sequence). In DNA, the CDR3 is TGTGCCAGCAGCTGGAGGGAGTTGGGCGAGCAGTACTTC. Translating gives CASSWRELGEQYF. Using reference TRBV5-4 and TRBJ2-7 for the parts outside the CDR3, the full variable domain is ETGVTQSPTHLIKTRGQQVTLRCSSQSGHNTVSWYQQALGQGPQFIFQYYREEENGRGNFPPRFSGLQFPNYSSELNVNALELDDSALYLCASSWRELGEQYFGPGTRLTVT.

This clone turned up a few times. V gene TRBV5-4 combines with J gene TRBJ1-2; D unresolved. Germline V gene lookup returns CDR1 SGHNT and CDR2 YYREEE (reference sequence). V lost 7 bases and J lost 3, with 10 bases in between. CDR3 size: 12 residues. The CDR3 DNA reads as TGTGCCAGCCACTCGGGAGACTATGGCTACACCTTC. It codes for CASHSGDYGYTF.

This chain uses TRBV30 with TRBJ2-5; tentatively, D is TRBD1 (5 bases). The DNA end lines up better with TRBJ2-7; the J call may be wrong. Germline values: CDR1 GTSNPN, CDR2 SVGIG (reference sequence). CDR3 length: 14 residues. The CDR3 sequence: CAWSRGPRPSEQYF. CDR3 in DNA: TGTGCCTGGAGTAGGGGTCCCAGGCCGTCCGAGCAGTACTTC.

This clone was observed a handful of times. The chain links TRBV7-6 to TRBJ2-1, with D possibly TRBD2 on 5 matching bases. Germline V gives CDR1 SGHVS, CDR2 FNYEAQ. V was trimmed by 5 bases and J by 2 bases, leaving 7 bases between them. The CDR3 spans 13 residues. CDR3 nucleotides: TGTGCCAGCAGCCCGACTACCTACAATGAGCAGTTCTTC. Translated, it gives CASSPTTYNEQFF.

The chain recombines TRBV5-4 with TRBJ2-1, with 11 nucleotides matching TRBD2. Germline V gene sequence: CDR1 SGHNT, CDR2 YYREEE (reference sequence). Unmatched junction bases numbered 8, after V lost 5 bases and J lost 4 bases. CDR3 size: 16 residues. CDR3 sequence: CASRQEGLAGYNEQFF. CDR3 DNA sequence: TGTGCCAGCAGACAGGAAGGACTAGCGGGTTACAATGAGCAGTTCTTC.

This clone was observed a handful of times. The chain carries TRBV5-1 and TRBJ2-4; 8 positions agree with TRBD2. From germline, CDR1 is SGHRS and CDR2 YFSETQ. This CDR3 has 18 residues. V shed 0 bases and J 0 bases; nucleotides not matched to a gene: 8. CDR3 loop: CASSLGRLAGLAKNIQYF. DNA of the CDR3: TGCGCCAGCAGCTTGGGCCGCCTAGCGGGTCTAGCCAAAAACATTCAGTACTTC.

J is TRBJ2-5 and V is TRBV5-6, with D possibly TRBD2 on 6 matching bases. The DNA end is more similar to TRBJ2-7, so the J call may be wrong. The CDR3 runs to 14 residues. CDR1 is SGHDT and CDR2 is YYEEEE in the germline V gene. CDR3 in DNA: TGTGCCAGCAGCTCCCTAGCGCCTCCCTACGAGCAGTACTTC. Translation: CASSSLAPPYEQYF.

V gene TRBV19 combines with J gene TRBJ2-1; D call uncertain. The CDR3 runs 13 residues. Trimming cost V 5 bases and J 0 bases, with 5 bases left between them. Germline V gene sequence: CDR1 LNHDA, CDR2 SQIVND (reference sequence). The CDR3 here is CASSPSSYNEQFF. The CDR3, as DNA: TGTGCCAGTAGTCCGAGCTCCTACAATGAGCAGTTCTTC.

The genes are TRBV5-4 and TRBJ2-6; D not resolved. The CDR3 length is 15 residues. CDR1 and CDR2 from the germline V gene are SGHNT and YYREEE (reference sequence). V was pared by 0 bases and J by 2 bases, with 6 bases between. CDR3 DNA: TGTGCCAGCAGCTTGGGACACCCTGGGGCCAACGTCCTGACTTTC. Amino acids: CASSLGHPGANVLTF.

The chain combines TRBV7-2 with TRBJ2-7, with D maybe TRBD2 (6 bases). The CDR3 covers 16 residues. CDR1 and CDR2 (germline): SGHTA, FQGNSA. The V end was cut by 2 bases, the J end by 1 base, with 15 bases between. CDR3 DNA sequence: TGTGCCAGCAGCTTAAACTCGTGGAGGGGTTCCTACGAGCAGTACTTC. Its translation: CASSLNSWRGSYEQYF.

The CDR3 nucleotides are TGTGCCAGCACTACGGGACAGCTATCCTACGAGCAGTACTTC. Encoded protein: CASTTGQLSYEQYF. The chain carries TRBV13 and TRBJ2-7; 7 nucleotides agree with TRBD1. J was trimmed by 1 base and V by 7 bases; bases with no gene match: 7. This CDR3 has 14 residues. Germline V gene data show CDR1 as PRHDT and CDR2 as FYEKMQ (reference sequence).

This clone has just one count. The J gene is TRBJ2-2, the V gene TRBV18, with 7 nucleotides matching TRBD1. CDR3 length: 15 residues. CDR1 and CDR2 (germline): KGHSH, LQKENI. Trimming removed 5 bases from V and 4 bases from J; junction bases left unmatched: 7. This CDR3 is CASSTRTGATGELFF. In DNA form, the CDR3 reads TGTGCCAGCTCAACCCGGACAGGAGCCACCGGGGAGCTGTTTTTT.

V is TRBV19 and J is TRBJ1-2; D is uncertain. V shed 7 bases and J shed 5 bases, with 11 bases lying between them. Germline CDR1 is LNHDA and CDR2 is SQIVND (reference sequence). The CDR3 is 12 amino acids. For the CDR3, the DNA is TGTGCCAGTACCCGGGTCGGGTATGGCTACACCTTC. This sequence encodes CASTRVGYGYTF.

CDR3 nucleotides: TGTGCCAGCAGCTTGGAGGGACAGGGGAATGAAAAACTGTTTTTT. Its translation is CASSLEGQGNEKLFF. This chain uses TRBV5-4 with TRBJ1-4; 10 bases match TRBD1. Germline V lookup: CDR1 SGHNT, CDR2 YYREEE (reference sequence). J gave up 5 bases and V 0 bases, and 1 base lay outside the gene matches. CDR3 length: 15 residues. The full variable domain, rest sourced from reference TRBV5-4 and TRBJ1-4, is ETGVTQSPTHLIKTRGQQVTLRCSSQSGHNTVSWYQQALGQGPQFIFQYYREEENGRGNFPPRFSGLQFPNYSSELNVNALELDDSALYLCASSLEGQGNEKLFFGSGTQLSVL.

This clone was detected only a few times. V is TRBV5-6 and J is TRBJ2-7; 8 nucleotides align to TRBD1. This CDR3 has 18 residues. The junction had 14 bases not matched to a gene; V was cut back by 0 bases and J by 3 bases. Germline CDR1 SGHDT, CDR2 YYEEEE. Here the CDR3 reads CASSLANFLGTGDYEQYF. The CDR3 nucleotides read TGTGCCAGCAGCTTGGCCAATTTCTTGGGGACAGGCGACTACGAGCAGTACTTC.

The chain couples TRBV6-1 to TRBJ2-5; D possibly corresponds to TRBD1 (5 bases). This CDR3 contains 15 residues. The germline V and J ends were trimmed by 1 base and 5 bases, with 14 bases remaining between them. Germline CDR1 is MNHNS and CDR2 is SASEGT. The CDR3 region has the DNA TGTGCCAGCAGTGAAGAGGGGCCAGTATACGAGACCCAGTACTTC. This gives the protein CASSEEGPVYETQYF.

The table lists this clone with a count of one. The chain links TRBV10-1 to TRBJ2-4, with a weak D call TRBD2 (6 bases). Per germline, CDR1 WNHNN and CDR2 SYGVQD (reference sequence). Deletions cut 2 bases from V and 2 bases from J, with 7 bases between. The CDR3 is made up of 14 amino acids. The CDR3 protein is CASSEAGSKNIQYF. CDR3 in DNA: TGCGCCAGCAGTGAGGCGGGATCCAAAAACATTCAGTACTTC.